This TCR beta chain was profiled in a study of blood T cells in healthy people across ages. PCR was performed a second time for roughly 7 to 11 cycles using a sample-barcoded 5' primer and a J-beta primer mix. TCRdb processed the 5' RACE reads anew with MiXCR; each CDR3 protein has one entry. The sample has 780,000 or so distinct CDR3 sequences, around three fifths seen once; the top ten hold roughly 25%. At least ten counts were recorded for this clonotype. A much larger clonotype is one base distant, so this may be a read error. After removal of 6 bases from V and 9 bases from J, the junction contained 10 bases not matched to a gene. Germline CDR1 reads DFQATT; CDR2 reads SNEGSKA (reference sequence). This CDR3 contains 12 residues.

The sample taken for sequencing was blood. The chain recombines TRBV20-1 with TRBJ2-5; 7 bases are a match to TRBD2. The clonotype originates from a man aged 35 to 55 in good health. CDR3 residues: CSAGFGGGPQYF. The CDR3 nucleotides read TGCAGTGCGGGTTTTGGCGGGGGTCCCCAGTACTTC.